This T cell receptor (beta chain) came from a study of T-cell memory formation after mild COVID-19. Study context: Largely donor-specific sequence clusters came from a couple of donors. The study, taken as a whole, reports: Later expanders leaned CD4+, whereas clones that contracted between day 15 and 85 were balanced CD4/CD8.

This clonotype has just a few counts. Antigen specificity is unknown. TCRdb re-called the 5' RACE reads with MiXCR, one entry per CDR3 protein. The sample has 350,000 to 450,000 distinct CDR3 sequences; over 13% are singletons. From germline, CDR1 is SGHTA and CDR2 FQGTGA. Trimming removed 0 bases from V and 10 bases from J; junction bases left unmatched: 19. There are 19 residues in the CDR3. The TCR comes from a man between 18 and 35 years old who had mild COVID-19 (a few samples of this study predate the infection). Cell type and time point are not known. This chain joins TRBV7-3 and TRBJ2-1; 9 bases line up with TRBD2. Sequencing used PBMCs or a T cell subset sorted from them (not recorded which). CDR3 DNA: TGTGCCAGCAGCTTAACAGCTCCTTCTCGAGGAGCGGGGGGTCCAGAGCAGTTCTTC. Protein: CASSLTAPSRGAGGPEQFF.